These 7 T cell receptor beta chains originate from one sample sequenced in a study of graft-versus-host responses after intestinal transplantation. Measured with immunoSEQ multiplex PCR; TCRdb has only the in-frame clones, and not every one. The sample lists 90,000 to 150,000 clones, 85% to 95% occurring once. Which antigens these TCRs recognize remains unknown. Source: unstimulated CD8+ T cells sorted from spleen or lymph node cells, taken before intestinal transplant. The source of these receptors is a human donor who received an intestinal transplant.

This rearrangement joins TRBV7-6 to TRBJ2-3; 11 nucleotides agree with TRBD2. The germline gives CDR1 SGHVS, CDR2 FNYEAQ. V trimming: 2 bases; J trimming: 2 bases; junction bases outside the gene matches: 3. The CDR3 is 16 amino acids. The DNA for the CDR3 is TGTGCCAGCAGCTTACTAGCGGGAGGCTCCACAGATACGCAGTATTTT. Its translation is CASSLLAGGSTDTQYF.

The chain combines TRBV27 with TRBJ1-1; no definite D call. Trimming left V 2 bases short and J 4 bases short, with 8 bases between. The CDR3 consists of 13 residues. The germline V gene encodes CDR1 MNHEY and CDR2 SMNVEV (reference sequence). CDR3 sequence reads: CASSLGGLTEAFF. CDR3 DNA sequence: TGTGCCAGCAGTTTAGGAGGTCTCACTGAAGCTTTCTTT.

V is TRBV5-4 and J is TRBJ2-3, with 7 bases lining up with TRBD2. CDR3 length: 13 residues. CDR1 is SGHNT and CDR2 is YYREEE in the germline V gene (reference sequence). V was clipped by 6 bases and J by 2 bases; unmatched bases: 3. CDR3 nucleotides: TGTGCCAGCACCGGGACTAACACAGATACGCAGTATTTT. This encodes CASTGTNTDTQYF.

The V call is TRBV4-1, the J call TRBJ2-1, with TRBD2 identical over 7 bases. This CDR3 is built from 17 residues. Germline CDR1 MGHRA, CDR2 YSYEKL. V lost 2 bases and J lost 0; bases outside the gene matches: 7. The CDR3 region is CASSQHALAASYNEQFF. The CDR3 DNA is TGCGCCAGCAGCCAACACGCTCTAGCGGCCTCCTACAATGAGCAGTTCTTC.

The chain joins TRBV2 to TRBJ2-5; maybe TRBD2 (5 bases). CDR3 length: 15 amino acids. Germline V CDR1 and CDR2: SNHLY, FYNNEI. V was clipped by 7 bases and J by 5 bases, with 20 bases between them. The CDR3 here is CASTAGLTSGETQYF. The CDR3 region has the DNA TGTGCCAGCACTGCAGGACTTACCTCGGGGGAGACCCAGTACTTC.

The V and J genes are TRBV2 and TRBJ1-5; unclear D gene. The V and J ends lost 3 bases and 0 bases respectively, with 9 bases between them. There are 15 residues in the CDR3. Looked up from germline, CDR1 is SNHLY and CDR2 is FYNNEI. CDR3 sequence (DNA): TGTGCCAGCAGTGATGTACCTTATAGCAATCAGCCCCAGCATTTT. Translating gives CASSDVPYSNQPQHF.

As DNA, the CDR3 is TGTGCCAGCAGTTTATCCCGACAGGGCTACGAGCAGTACTTC. Protein sequence: CASSLSRQGYEQYF. The V call is TRBV27, the J call TRBJ2-5, with 7 bases aligning to TRBD1. The end of the DNA aligns better with TRBJ2-7, so the J call may be wrong. The CDR3 is 14 amino acids. Germline CDR1 is MNHEY and CDR2 is SMNVEV (reference sequence).